The 17 T cell receptor beta chains in this list originate from one sample, sequenced in a study of blood T cells in healthy people across ages. Together with a sample-barcoded 5' primer, a J-beta primer mix was included in a second PCR lasting about 6 to 11 cycles. MiXCR was run by TCRdb on the 5' RACE reads, yielding one entry per CDR3 protein. Among 650,000 to 800,000 distinct CDR3 sequences listed, more than 45% were seen once. What was sequenced was blood. These receptors were obtained from a woman over 75 in good health.

This clonotype came up a few times. The J gene is TRBJ1-6, the V gene TRBV12-3 or TRBV12-4; 8 bases align to TRBD1. The length of the CDR3 is 13 residues. The V segment lost 3 bases and the J segment 13 bases; nucleotides outside the gene matches: 5. The chain's CDR3 is CASSFADRGPLHF. CDR3 sequence (DNA): TGTGCCAGCAGTTTCGCCGACAGGGGTCCCCTCCACTTT.

This clonotype has ten or more counts. This sequence joins TRBV29-1 and TRBJ2-2; 9 bases agree with TRBD2. The trim removed 4 bases at V and 5 bases at J, leaving 2 bases unmatched. The CDR3 runs 13 residues. Germline lookup yields CDR1 SQVTM and CDR2 ANQGSEA. CDR3: CSVGLAGTGELFF. The CDR3, as DNA: TGCAGCGTTGGGCTAGCGGGAACCGGGGAGCTGTTTTTT.

A word on this clonotype: This may arise from a read error, as a much more abundant clone is one base away. The chain combines TRBV19 with TRBJ2-1, with 7 bases matching TRBD1. With 5 bases clipped from V and 2 bases from J, the junction kept 12 bases outside the gene matches. Germline V CDR1 and CDR2: LNHDA, SQIVND (reference sequence). This CDR3 has 17 amino acids. The CDR3 spells CASSVGTVRRTYNEQFF. The DNA of the CDR3 is TGTGCCAGTAGTGTCGGGACAGTGCGTAGGACCTACAATGAGCAGTTCTTC.

This chain links TRBV2 with TRBJ1-3; no clear D. Germline CDR1 and CDR2: SNHLY and FYNNEI. V lost 7 bases and J lost 0, with 7 bases in between. The CDR3 is 13 amino acids. The CDR3 coding sequence is TGTGCCAGCATGTGGGACTCTGGAAACACCATATATTTT. As protein: CASMWDSGNTIYF.

In regard to this clonotype: A much larger clone sits a single nucleotide away, making a read error possible. The chain carries TRBV29-1 and TRBJ2-5; D is unresolved. The CDR3 totals 13 residues. Germline lookup yields CDR1 SQVTM and CDR2 ANQGSEA. CDR3 bases: TGCAGCGTTGAAGGGGCAGCCCAAGAGGCCCAGTACTTC. Its translation: CSVEGAAQEAQYF.

This chain joins TRBV6-5 and TRBJ2-3; 9 bases fit TRBD2. The CDR3 is 16 residues long. Trimming removed 6 bases from V and 0 bases from J; junction bases left unmatched: 7. Germline-derived CDR1 and CDR2 are MNHEY and SVGAGI. CDR3 coding DNA: TGTGCCAGCAGGTATAGCGGGGGCCTTAGCACAGATACGCAGTATTTT. This codes for CASRYSGGLSTDTQYF.

The CDR3 DNA reads as TGTGCCAGCAGCCAAGCTCCCGAGCAGTTCTTC. Amino acid sequence: CASSQAPEQFF. The chain is built from TRBV3-1 and TRBJ2-1; no definite D call. V lost 1 base and J lost 10, with 5 bases in between. Germline-derived CDR1 and CDR2 are LGHDT and YNNKEL (reference sequence). The CDR3 runs to 11 residues.

This clonotype was picked up many times. The chain is built from TRBV30 and TRBJ2-5, with 10 nucleotides matching TRBD2. Germline trimming cut 4 bases from V and 6 bases from J; bases unmatched to any gene: 2. Per the germline V gene, CDR1 is GTSNPN and CDR2 is SVGIG (reference sequence). This CDR3 is 12 amino acids long. For the CDR3, the DNA is TGTGCCTGGACTAGCGGGGGAAAGACCCAGTACTTC. It is translated as CAWTSGGKTQYF. Filled out from reference TRBV30 and TRBJ2-5, the complete variable domain reads SQTIHQWPATLVQPVGSPLSLECTVEGTSNPNLYWYRQAAGRGLQLLFYSVGIGQISSEVPQNLSASRPQDRQFILSSKKLLLSDSGFYLCAWTSGGKTQYFGPGTRLLVL.

This sequence joins TRBV11-2 and TRBJ1-2; D remains unclear. Trimming pared 1 base from V and 3 bases from J, leaving 9 bases between. This CDR3 is 14 amino acids long. CDR1 and CDR2 from the germline V gene are SGHAT and FQNNGV. CDR3 coding DNA: TGTGCCAGCAGCTTAGCGGGCACCTACTATGGCTACACCTTC. Translating gives CASSLAGTYYGYTF.

The chain is built from TRBV9 and TRBJ1-1; unclear D gene. The CDR3 covers 14 residues. V gave up 0 bases and J gave up 1 base, with 7 bases separating them. The germline gives CDR1 SGDLS, CDR2 YYNGEE. The CDR3 sequence is CASSVDLRNTEAFF. The CDR3 DNA reads TGTGCCAGCAGCGTAGACTTAAGGAACACTGAAGCTTTCTTT.

This clonotype was observed at least ten times. The chain uses TRBV20-1 and TRBJ2-7, with D perhaps matching TRBD2 (5 bases). The assigned J gene may be wrong: the sequence end matches TRBJ2-5 better. The CDR3 is 11 amino acids. Germline V gene data show CDR1 as DFQATT and CDR2 as SNEGSKA (reference sequence). Here the CDR3 DNA reads TGCAGTGCACGGGGTCGAGAGACCCAGTACTTC. Protein sequence: CSARGRETQYF.

This sequence joins TRBV6-4 and TRBJ2-4; D may be TRBD2 (6 bases). The CDR3 consists of 15 residues. Trimming took 2 bases from V and 6 from J, leaving 14 bases between them. Germline V gene sequence: CDR1 MRHNA, CDR2 SNTAGT. This chain's CDR3 is CASSDESGGSNIQYF. As DNA, the CDR3 is TGTGCCAGCAGTGACGAAAGTGGGGGGTCAAACATTCAGTACTTC.

About this clonotype itself: This may arise from a read error, as a much more abundant clone is one base away. CDR3 DNA sequence: TGTGCTAGCAGCTTAGTTCCAGGAGGAGAGACAGGTACGCAGTATTTT. Amino acids: CASSLVPGGETGTQYF. The V and J genes are TRBV7-7 and TRBJ2-3, with a possible D match to TRBD1 (6 bases). The germline CDR1 and CDR2 sequences are SSHAT and FNYEAQ (reference sequence). The CDR3 is 16 residues long.

On this clonotype itself: A much larger clone differs by one base, so this may be a read error. This chain connects TRBV2 to TRBJ1-2; 9 positions agree with TRBD1. Germline V lookup: CDR1 SNHLY, CDR2 FYNNEI. CDR3 size: 14 residues. The CDR3 here is CASSRDRVDYGHTF. The CDR3 DNA sequence: TGTGCCAGCAGCCGGGACAGGGTGGACTATGGCCACACCTTC.

This sequence joins TRBV5-1 and TRBJ2-3, with a weak D call TRBD2 (5 bases). Germline lookup yields CDR1 SGHRS and CDR2 YFSETQ. V shed 1 base and J shed 0 bases, with 9 bases lying between them. This CDR3 comprises 15 residues. CDR3 DNA: TGCGCCAGCAGCTTGAGGGAGACTAGCACAGATACGCAGTATTTT. This codes for CASSLRETSTDTQYF.

This clonotype was detected many times. J is TRBJ1-2 and V is TRBV25-1; D is possibly TRBD1 (5 bases). V was pared by 6 bases and J by 3 bases, with 8 bases between. Per the germline V gene, CDR1 is MGHDK and CDR2 is SYGVNS. This CDR3 has 12 residues. The CDR3 spells CASSPGHYGYTF. CDR3 nucleotide sequence: TGTGCCAGCAGCCCAGGGCACTATGGCTACACCTTC.

The CDR3 coding sequence is TGTGCCAGCAGCTTCTCATCCGGGACAGGACAAGAGACCCAGTACTTC. Translated: CASSFSSGTGQETQYF. The rearrangement links TRBV7-9 to TRBJ2-5; 8 bases align to TRBD1. Unmatched junction bases numbered 8, after V lost 3 bases and J lost 2 bases. Germline values: CDR1 SEHNR, CDR2 FQNEAQ (reference sequence). CDR3 size: 16 residues.